The rows below give T cell receptor beta chains drawn from one sample of a study of shared clonotypes between healthy human individuals. Sequencing was performed with immunoSEQ multiplex PCR; in TCRdb, only in-frame clones are kept and a portion is missing. The sample holds just over 2,000,000 clones; roughly 94% are singletons and the top ten take more than 0.1%. Sequenced sample: naive CD4+ T cells sorted from blood. The receptors were sampled from a young man in good health. The CDR3 runs from the conserved cysteine through the conserved F or W. Each record gives: clone size, D gene, V gene, J gene, CDR3 protein, CDR3 DNA. D genes are given only for firm matches. Size values are once, few and many counts, or a class for expanded clones, and some rows have none.

clone_size: -; d_call: -; v_call: TRBV5-1; j_call: TRBJ2-7; cdr3_aa: CASSLSRGGNEQYF; cdr3_nt: TGCGCCAGCAGCTTGTCGCGTGGAGGGAACGAGCAGTACTTC
clone_size: once; d_call: -; v_call: TRBV18; j_call: TRBJ1-6; cdr3_aa: CASSPGPLGNSPLHF; cdr3_nt: TGTGCCAGCTCACCGGGGCCGCTAGGGAATTCACCCCTCCACTTT
clone_size: -; d_call: TRBD1; v_call: TRBV10-3; j_call: TRBJ1-2; cdr3_aa: CAISEFLGGHGYTF; cdr3_nt: TGTGCCATCAGTGAGTTTTTAGGGGGCCATGGCTACACCTTC
clone_size: -; d_call: -; v_call: TRBV5-1; j_call: TRBJ2-7; cdr3_aa: CASSADGKYYEQYF; cdr3_nt: TGCGCCAGCAGCGCGGACGGGAAATACTACGAGCAGTACTTC
clone_size: -; d_call: TRBD2; v_call: TRBV6-6; j_call: TRBJ2-3; cdr3_aa: CASTGTSVDTQYF; cdr3_nt: TGTGCCAGCACCGGGACTAGCGTAGATACGCAGTATTTT
clone_size: once; d_call: -; v_call: TRBV7-2; j_call: TRBJ1-5; cdr3_aa: CASSPQGMEPQHF; cdr3_nt: TGTGCCAGCAGCCCCCAGGGGATGGAGCCCCAGCATTTT
clone_size: -; d_call: TRBD1; v_call: TRBV5-4; j_call: TRBJ1-1; cdr3_aa: CASSNRQGMNTEAFF; cdr3_nt: TGTGCCAGCAGCAACCGACAGGGGATGAACACTGAAGCTTTCTTT
clone_size: -; d_call: -; v_call: TRBV18; j_call: TRBJ2-6; cdr3_aa: CASSPDGSGANVLTF; cdr3_nt: TGTGCCAGCTCGCCGGACGGGTCTGGGGCCAACGTCCTGACTTTC
clone_size: -; d_call: TRBD1; v_call: TRBV5-4; j_call: TRBJ2-7; cdr3_aa: CASSRGQALVEQYF; cdr3_nt: TGTGCCAGCAGCCGGGGACAGGCTCTCGTCGAGCAGTACTTC
clone_size: -; d_call: -; v_call: TRBV29-1; j_call: TRBJ1-3; cdr3_aa: CSGYRENTIYF; cdr3_nt: TGCAGCGGCTACAGGGAAAACACCATATATTTT
clone_size: -; d_call: -; v_call: TRBV5-1; j_call: TRBJ2-7; cdr3_aa: CASSSNNYEQYF; cdr3_nt: TGCGCCAGCAGCTCCAACAACTACGAGCAGTACTTC
clone_size: -; d_call: -; v_call: TRBV5-1; j_call: TRBJ2-7; cdr3_aa: CASSLAWGDEQYF; cdr3_nt: TGCGCCAGCAGCTTGGCTTGGGGGGACGAGCAGTACTTC
clone_size: -; d_call: TRBD1; v_call: TRBV18; j_call: TRBJ1-2; cdr3_aa: CASSLGTDYGYTF; cdr3_nt: TGTGCCAGCTCACTCGGGACAGACTATGGCTACACCTTC
clone_size: -; d_call: -; v_call: TRBV4-1; j_call: TRBJ1-1; cdr3_aa: CASSQGPVRGTEAFF; cdr3_nt: TGCGCCAGCAGCCAAGGACCTGTGAGGGGCACTGAAGCTTTCTTT
clone_size: -; d_call: TRBD2; v_call: TRBV7-9; j_call: TRBJ2-7; cdr3_aa: CASSTSGTSRTYEQYF; cdr3_nt: TGTGCCAGCAGCACCTCGGGGACTAGCCGCACCTACGAGCAGTACTTC
clone_size: -; d_call: -; v_call: TRBV5-5; j_call: TRBJ1-2; cdr3_aa: CASSRQANYGYTF; cdr3_nt: TGTGCCAGCAGCCGGCAGGCAAACTATGGCTACACCTTC
clone_size: -; d_call: TRBD2; v_call: TRBV27; j_call: TRBJ2-3; cdr3_aa: CASRGIGTSPSTDTQYF; cdr3_nt: TGTGCCAGCAGGGGTATCGGGACTAGCCCCAGCACAGATACGCAGTATTTT
clone_size: -; d_call: -; v_call: TRBV7-3; j_call: TRBJ1-3; cdr3_aa: CASSATGTRGNTIYF; cdr3_nt: TGTGCCAGCAGCGCTACCGGGACGAGGGGAAACACCATATATTTT
clone_size: -; d_call: -; v_call: TRBV30; j_call: TRBJ1-3; cdr3_aa: CAWSGAAISGNTIYF; cdr3_nt: TGTGCCTGGAGTGGGGCAGCCATCTCTGGAAACACCATATATTTT
clone_size: -; d_call: -; v_call: TRBV7-6; j_call: TRBJ1-2; cdr3_aa: CASSARGGNGYTF; cdr3_nt: TGTGCCAGCAGCGCCCGCGGAGGGAATGGCTACACCTTC
clone_size: -; d_call: -; v_call: TRBV7-9; j_call: TRBJ2-5; cdr3_aa: CASSLAGSETQYF; cdr3_nt: TGTGCCAGCAGCTTAGCAGGGTCAGAGACCCAGTACTTC
clone_size: -; d_call: TRBD2; v_call: TRBV5-4; j_call: TRBJ2-2; cdr3_aa: CASSLAAGGVPGELFF; cdr3_nt: TGTGCCAGCAGCTTGGCCGCGGGAGGGGTGCCCGGGGAGCTGTTTTTT
clone_size: -; d_call: TRBD2; v_call: TRBV6-1; j_call: TRBJ2-7; cdr3_aa: CASSELGGVRSYEQYF; cdr3_nt: TGTGCCAGCAGTGAATTGGGAGGGGTGAGGTCCTACGAGCAGTACTTC
clone_size: -; d_call: -; v_call: TRBV6-5; j_call: TRBJ2-7; cdr3_aa: CASSPRSSSYEQYF; cdr3_nt: TGTGCCAGCAGTCCGCGGAGTAGCTCCTACGAGCAGTACTTC
clone_size: once; d_call: -; v_call: TRBV6-1; j_call: TRBJ2-7; cdr3_aa: CASLAAAGSYEQYF; cdr3_nt: TGTGCCAGCCTAGCAGCGGCGGGATCCTACGAGCAGTACTTC
clone_size: -; d_call: -; v_call: TRBV7-6; j_call: TRBJ2-3; cdr3_aa: CASSLVLSWDINTDTQYF; cdr3_nt: TGTGCCAGCAGCTTAGTGTTGAGTTGGGACATAAACACAGATACGCAGTATTTT
clone_size: -; d_call: TRBD1; v_call: TRBV2; j_call: TRBJ1-5; cdr3_aa: CASSEEGAGNQPQHF; cdr3_nt: TGTGCCAGCAGTGAAGAGGGGGCTGGCAATCAGCCCCAGCATTTT
clone_size: once; d_call: TRBD1; v_call: TRBV7-2; j_call: TRBJ1-1; cdr3_aa: CASSSLNRGATEAFF; cdr3_nt: TGTGCCAGCAGCTCGTTGAACAGGGGGGCCACTGAAGCTTTCTTT
clone_size: -; d_call: -; v_call: TRBV7-9; j_call: TRBJ2-7; cdr3_aa: CASSPAQGPYEQYF; cdr3_nt: TGTGCCAGCAGCCCGGCTCAGGGCCCCTACGAGCAGTACTTC
clone_size: -; d_call: -; v_call: TRBV5-1; j_call: TRBJ1-2; cdr3_aa: CASSLAGRVYDGYTF; cdr3_nt: TGCGCCAGCAGCTTGGCCGGCAGGGTCTATGATGGCTACACCTTC
clone_size: -; d_call: TRBD2; v_call: TRBV18; j_call: TRBJ2-3; cdr3_aa: CASSPSGGEDTQYF; cdr3_nt: TGTGCCAGCTCACCATCGGGAGGGGAAGATACGCAGTATTTT
clone_size: -; d_call: TRBD1; v_call: TRBV5-6; j_call: TRBJ1-6; cdr3_aa: CASSLAGQYDSPLHF; cdr3_nt: TGTGCCAGCAGCCTTGCGGGACAGTATGATTCACCCCTCCACTTT
clone_size: -; d_call: TRBD2; v_call: TRBV19; j_call: TRBJ2-7; cdr3_aa: CASSSGTVGLAGEQYF; cdr3_nt: TGTGCCAGTAGTTCCGGGACAGTGGGACTAGCGGGGGAGCAGTACTTC
clone_size: -; d_call: TRBD1; v_call: TRBV7-9; j_call: TRBJ2-7; cdr3_aa: CASSLTGGEQYF; cdr3_nt: TGTGCCAGCAGCCTTACAGGGGGCGAGCAGTACTTC
clone_size: once; d_call: -; v_call: TRBV2; j_call: TRBJ1-2; cdr3_aa: CASMGDSNYGYTF; cdr3_nt: TGTGCCAGCATGGGGGATTCTAACTATGGCTACACCTTC
clone_size: once; d_call: -; v_call: TRBV15; j_call: TRBJ1-5; cdr3_aa: CATSRTGGGNNQPQHF; cdr3_nt: TGTGCCACCAGCAGAACGGGAGGGGGAAATAATCAGCCCCAGCATTTT
clone_size: -; d_call: -; v_call: TRBV28; j_call: TRBJ2-7; cdr3_aa: CASSPPRASYEQYF; cdr3_nt: TGTGCCAGCAGTCCGCCCCGGGCTTCCTACGAGCAGTACTTC
clone_size: -; d_call: -; v_call: TRBV5-1; j_call: TRBJ1-5; cdr3_aa: CASSVGERNQPQHF; cdr3_nt: TGCGCCAGCAGCGTGGGCGAGCGCAATCAGCCCCAGCATTTT
clone_size: few; d_call: TRBD1; v_call: TRBV30; j_call: TRBJ1-1; cdr3_aa: CAWSGTGDRAFF; cdr3_nt: TGTGCCTGGAGTGGGACAGGGGATCGAGCTTTCTTT
clone_size: -; d_call: -; v_call: TRBV12-2; j_call: TRBJ1-5; cdr3_aa: CASRLVYRQGSNQPQHF; cdr3_nt: TGTGCAAGTCGCTTAGTTTACCGACAGGGGAGCAATCAGCCCCAGCATTTT
clone_size: -; d_call: -; v_call: TRBV18; j_call: TRBJ1-6; cdr3_aa: CASSPFPNSPLHF; cdr3_nt: TGTGCCAGCTCACCCTTCCCTAATTCACCCCTCCACTTT
clone_size: -; d_call: TRBD2; v_call: TRBV27; j_call: TRBJ2-5; cdr3_aa: CASSGVTSGRMETQYF; cdr3_nt: TGTGCCAGCAGTGGGGTGACTAGCGGGAGAATGGAGACCCAGTACTTC
clone_size: -; d_call: -; v_call: TRBV6-1; j_call: TRBJ2-3; cdr3_aa: CASINPGDTQYF; cdr3_nt: TGTGCCAGCATCAACCCCGGGGATACGCAGTATTTT
clone_size: -; d_call: -; v_call: TRBV30; j_call: TRBJ2-6; cdr3_aa: CAWTGGKSGANVLTF; cdr3_nt: TGTGCCTGGACAGGTGGCAAGTCTGGGGCCAACGTCCTGACTTTC